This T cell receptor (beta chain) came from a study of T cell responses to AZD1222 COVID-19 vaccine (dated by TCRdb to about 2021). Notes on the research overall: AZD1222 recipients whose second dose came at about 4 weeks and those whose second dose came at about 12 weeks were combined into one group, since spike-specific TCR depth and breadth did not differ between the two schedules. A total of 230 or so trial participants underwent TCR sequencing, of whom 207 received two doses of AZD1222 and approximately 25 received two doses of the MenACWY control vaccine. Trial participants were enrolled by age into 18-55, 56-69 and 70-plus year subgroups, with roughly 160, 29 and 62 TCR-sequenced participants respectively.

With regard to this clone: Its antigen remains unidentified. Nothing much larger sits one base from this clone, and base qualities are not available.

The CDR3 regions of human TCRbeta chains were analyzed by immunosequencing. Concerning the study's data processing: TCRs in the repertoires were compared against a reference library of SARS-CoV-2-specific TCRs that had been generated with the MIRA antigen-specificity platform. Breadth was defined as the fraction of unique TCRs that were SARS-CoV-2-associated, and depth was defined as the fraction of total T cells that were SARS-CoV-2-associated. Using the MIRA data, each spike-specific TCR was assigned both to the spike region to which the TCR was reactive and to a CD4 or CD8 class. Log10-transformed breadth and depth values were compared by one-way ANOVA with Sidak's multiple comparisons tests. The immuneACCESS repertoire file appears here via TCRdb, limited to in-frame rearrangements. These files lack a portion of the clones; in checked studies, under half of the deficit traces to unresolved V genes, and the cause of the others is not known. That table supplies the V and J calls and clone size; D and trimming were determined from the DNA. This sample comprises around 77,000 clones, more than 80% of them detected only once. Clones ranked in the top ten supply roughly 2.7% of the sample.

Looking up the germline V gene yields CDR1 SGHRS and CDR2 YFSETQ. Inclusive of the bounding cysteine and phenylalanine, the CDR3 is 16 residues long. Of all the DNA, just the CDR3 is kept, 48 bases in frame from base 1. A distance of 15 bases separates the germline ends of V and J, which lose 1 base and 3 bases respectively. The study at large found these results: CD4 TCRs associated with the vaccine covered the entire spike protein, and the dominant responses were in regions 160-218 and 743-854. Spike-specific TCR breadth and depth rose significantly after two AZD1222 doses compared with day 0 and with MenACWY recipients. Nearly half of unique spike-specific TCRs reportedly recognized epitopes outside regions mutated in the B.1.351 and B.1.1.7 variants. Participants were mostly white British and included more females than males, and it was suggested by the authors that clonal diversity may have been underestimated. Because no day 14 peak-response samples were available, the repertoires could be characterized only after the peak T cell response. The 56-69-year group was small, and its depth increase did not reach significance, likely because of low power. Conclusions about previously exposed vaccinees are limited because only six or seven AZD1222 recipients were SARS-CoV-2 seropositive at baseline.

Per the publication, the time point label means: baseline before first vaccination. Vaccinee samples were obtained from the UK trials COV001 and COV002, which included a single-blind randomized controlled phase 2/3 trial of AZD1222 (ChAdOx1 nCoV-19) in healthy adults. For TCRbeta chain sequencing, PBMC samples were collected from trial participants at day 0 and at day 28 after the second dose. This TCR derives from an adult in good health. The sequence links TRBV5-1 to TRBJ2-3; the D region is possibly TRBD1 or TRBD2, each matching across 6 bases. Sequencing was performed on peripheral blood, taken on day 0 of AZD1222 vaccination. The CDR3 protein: CASSLTGGDGTDTQYF. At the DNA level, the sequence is TGCGCCAGCAGCTTGACCGGGGGCGATGGGACAGATACGCAGTATTTT.